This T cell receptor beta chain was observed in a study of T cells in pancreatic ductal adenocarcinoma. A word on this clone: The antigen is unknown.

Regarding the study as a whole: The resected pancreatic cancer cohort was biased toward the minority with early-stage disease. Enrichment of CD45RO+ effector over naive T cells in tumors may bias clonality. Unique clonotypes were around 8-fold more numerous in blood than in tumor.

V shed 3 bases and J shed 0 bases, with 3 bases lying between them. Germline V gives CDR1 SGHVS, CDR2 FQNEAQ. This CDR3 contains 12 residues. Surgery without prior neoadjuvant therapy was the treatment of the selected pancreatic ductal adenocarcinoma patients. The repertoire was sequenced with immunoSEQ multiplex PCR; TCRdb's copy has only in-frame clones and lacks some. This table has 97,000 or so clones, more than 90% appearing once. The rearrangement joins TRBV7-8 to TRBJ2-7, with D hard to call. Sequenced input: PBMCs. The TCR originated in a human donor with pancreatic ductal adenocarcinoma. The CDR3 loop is CASSFSSYEQYF. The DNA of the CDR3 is TGTGCCAGCAGCTTCTCCTCCTACGAGCAGTACTTC.